This passage covers 30 T cell receptor beta chains from one sample sequenced in a study of identical twins. TCRdb passed the 5' RACE reads through MiXCR, listing each CDR3 protein once. This table holds nearly 650,000 distinct CDR3 sequences, less than 9% found once. The data were also submitted as part of a second study, on yellow fever vaccine responses in identical twins.

Sequencing was done on a sample of PBMCs. The receptors were sampled from a woman aged 18-30 years in good health.

This clonotype has only a few counts. The chain carries TRBV18 and TRBJ1-1; 7 bases line up with TRBD1. CDR1 KGHSH and CDR2 LQKENI come from the germline V gene. J was trimmed by 5 bases and V by 3 bases; bases with no gene match: 9. This CDR3 region has 15 residues. CDR3: CASSPRTGSRTEAFF. In nucleotides, the CDR3 is TGTGCCAGCTCACCTAGGACAGGCTCGAGAACTGAAGCTTTCTTT.

The CDR3 loop is CASSSLIAGGRDEQFF. In DNA, the CDR3 is TGCGCCAGCAGCTCGCTTATAGCGGGGGGGCGGGATGAGCAGTTCTTC. The V gene is TRBV5-1, the J gene TRBJ2-1; TRBD2 aligns across 11 bases. The germline V gene encodes CDR1 SGHRS and CDR2 YFSETQ. V lost 3 bases and J lost 8; bases outside the gene matches: 10. There are 16 residues in the CDR3.

Only a few counts were recorded for this clonotype. The rearrangement uses TRBV3-1 and TRBJ2-7, with 7 bases matching TRBD2. Germline V gene sequence: CDR1 LGHDT, CDR2 YNNKEL (reference sequence). V was clipped by 1 base and J by 3 bases; unmatched bases: 6. The CDR3 runs to 15 residues. CDR3 DNA sequence: TGTGCCAGCAGCCAAGGGCCTAGCGGATACTACGAGCAGTACTTC. As protein: CASSQGPSGYYEQYF.

This chain joins TRBV5-1 and TRBJ2-3, with TRBD2 matching over 9 bases. V shed 0 bases and J 4 bases; nucleotides not matched to a gene: 6. This CDR3 is built from 16 residues. The germline CDR1 and CDR2 sequences are SGHRS and YFSETQ. The CDR3 loop reads CASSLGSSGSADTQYF. As DNA, the CDR3 is TGCGCCAGCAGCTTGGGGAGTAGCGGGAGCGCAGATACGCAGTATTTT.

The V and J genes are TRBV5-1 and TRBJ2-7; 14 bases are a match to TRBD2. This CDR3 comprises 19 residues. The trim removed 0 bases at V and 0 bases at J, leaving 8 bases unmatched. Germline V gene sequence: CDR1 SGHRS, CDR2 YFSETQ. CDR3 sequence reads: CASSLGLAGGPGSSYEQYF. The CDR3 DNA reads as TGCGCCAGCAGCTTGGGACTAGCGGGAGGGCCAGGGAGCTCCTACGAGCAGTACTTC.

This clonotype was seen repeatedly, ten times or more. V is TRBV28 and J is TRBJ1-5, with 8 nucleotides matching TRBD1. Trimming took 3 bases from V and 5 from J; bases not matched to a gene: 6. This CDR3 region has 15 residues. CDR1 is MDHEN, CDR2 SYDVKM, per germline. The CDR3 region has the DNA TGTGCCAGCAGTTTCCCGGACAGGGTGCATCAGCCCCAGCATTTT. Its protein product is CASSFPDRVHQPQHF.

The chain has TRBV24-1 and TRBJ2-5; D not resolved. The CDR3 is 14 residues long. From germline, CDR1 is KGHDR and CDR2 SFDVKD. Trimming stripped 1 base from V and 4 bases from J, with 9 bases between. Here the CDR3 DNA reads TGTGCCACCAGTGATTTCGGTACGGGAGAGACCCAGTACTTC. This encodes CATSDFGTGETQYF.

This clonotype was detected a few times. The rearrangement uses TRBV24-1 and TRBJ2-2; TRBD1 matches at 7 bases. The CDR3 covers 16 residues. V trimming: 5 bases; J trimming: 0 bases; junction bases outside the gene matches: 5. CDR1 is KGHDR, CDR2 SFDVKD, per germline. The CDR3 reads CATSGPQGANTGELFF. The CDR3, as DNA: TGTGCCACCAGTGGCCCCCAGGGGGCGAACACCGGGGAGCTGTTTTTT.

This clonotype was seen more than once but under ten times. The chain is built from TRBV12-3 or TRBV12-4 and TRBJ2-1; D call uncertain. The CDR3 contains 13 residues. V lost 8 bases and J 0 bases, leaving 8 bases between the germline ends. The CDR3 loop is CASGVNSYNEQFF. The CDR3 DNA is TGTGCCAGCGGGGTTAACTCCTACAATGAGCAGTTCTTC.

The J gene is TRBJ2-1, the V gene TRBV29-1, with 12 bases that match TRBD2. Losses at the gene ends were 7 bases for V and 8 bases for J; bases not matched to a gene: 3. The CDR3 covers 12 residues. Germline assignment: CDR1 SQVTM and CDR2 ANQGSEA. The chain's CDR3 is CSGTSGVYEQFF. The CDR3 bases are TGCAGCGGGACTAGCGGGGTGTATGAGCAGTTCTTC.

The V and J genes are TRBV7-9 and TRBJ1-1; tentative D call: TRBD1 (5 bases). The V and J ends lost 5 bases and 3 bases respectively, with 10 bases between them. The CDR3 extends over 13 amino acids. Germline V lookup: CDR1 SEHNR, CDR2 FQNEAQ (reference sequence). The CDR3 bases are TGTGCCAGCAGCCATCAGGGATACACTGAAGCTTTCTTT. It encodes CASSHQGYTEAFF.

In this sample, this clonotype turned up a few times. The genes are TRBV20-1 and TRBJ2-7, with no clear D. The CDR3 consists of 12 residues. Germline CDR1 DFQATT, CDR2 SNEGSKA (reference sequence). V was pared by 3 bases and J by 4 bases, with 10 bases between. The CDR3: CSASPQDYEQYF. The CDR3 bases are TGCAGTGCTAGCCCGCAAGATTACGAGCAGTACTTC.

The sample holds many counts of this clonotype. J is TRBJ2-1 and V is TRBV6-1; D possibly matches TRBD1 or TRBD2 (6 bases each). V dropped 1 base and J dropped 5 bases, with 15 bases sitting between them. CDR1 MNHNS and CDR2 SASEGT come from the germline V gene. The CDR3 loop spans 16 amino acids. CDR3 sequence reads: CASSEGHFGGHNEQFF. As DNA, the CDR3 is TGTGCCAGCAGTGAAGGTCATTTTGGGGGGCACAATGAGCAGTTCTTC.

The chain carries TRBV12-3 or TRBV12-4 and TRBJ2-5; TRBD2 might be the D (6 bases). The V end lost 5 bases, the J end lost 6 bases, and 19 bases lay between the germline ends. The CDR3 has 15 residues. The CDR3 DNA reads TGTGCCAGCAGTCCGCGCGAACGGGAGCGTCAGACCCAGTACTTC. Translated, it gives CASSPRERERQTQYF.

This clonotype was observed at least ten times. The chain employs TRBV6-6 and TRBJ1-1; tentatively, D is TRBD1 (5 bases). Trimming cost V 2 bases and J 4 bases, with 8 bases left between them. Germline V CDR1 and CDR2: MNHNY, SVGAGI (reference sequence). The CDR3 runs 13 residues. Here the CDR3 reads CASSYGGTTEAFF. The CDR3, as DNA: TGTGCCAGCAGTTACGGGGGAACCACTGAAGCTTTCTTT.

This clonotype occurred a few times. The chain joins TRBV7-9 to TRBJ2-1; maybe TRBD2 (7 bases). The V gene's germline CDR1 is SEHNR and CDR2 FQNEAQ (reference sequence). The CDR3 runs 14 residues. V was cut by 6 bases and J by 6 bases, with 15 bases left in between. The CDR3 nucleotides read TGTGCCAGCAGGGCGGGGGCCTATTCCAATGAGCAGTTCTTC. Amino acid sequence: CASRAGAYSNEQFF.

This clonotype was counted only a few times. The chain carries TRBV5-1 and TRBJ1-2, with 9 bases aligning to TRBD1. Germline V gene data show CDR1 as SGHRS and CDR2 as YFSETQ. The J segment lost 2 bases and the V segment lost 3 bases, leaving 2 bases of the junction unmatched. The CDR3 is 14 residues long. CDR3 in amino acids: CASSWDRVNYGYTF. CDR3 DNA sequence: TGCGCCAGCAGCTGGGACAGGGTGAACTATGGCTACACCTTC. Filled out from reference TRBV5-1 and TRBJ1-2, the complete variable domain reads KAGVTQTPRYLIKTRGQQVTLSCSPISGHRSVSWYQQTPGQGLQFLFEYFSETQRNKGNFPGRFSGRQFSNSRSEMNVSTLELGDSALYLCASSWDRVNYGYTFGSGTRLTVV.

This clonotype was observed a few times. The rearrangement links TRBV28 to TRBJ2-7, with D maybe TRBD2 (6 bases). This CDR3 region has 16 residues. V lost 7 bases and J 0 bases, leaving 19 bases between the germline ends. CDR1 MDHEN and CDR2 SYDVKM come from the germline V gene. The CDR3 is CASTPSGLESSYEQYV. The CDR3 bases are TGTGCCAGCACACCCTCGGGACTGGAAAGCTCCTACGAGCAGTACGTC.

This clonotype was seen more than once but under ten times. J is TRBJ2-2 and V is TRBV14; 10 bases align to TRBD2. The CDR3 contains 14 residues. Per germline, CDR1 SGHDN and CDR2 FVKESK. Unmatched junction bases numbered 3, after V lost 5 bases and J lost 6 bases. CDR3 loop: CASSIGLAAGELFF. The CDR3 DNA sequence: TGTGCCAGCAGCATAGGACTAGCGGCCGGGGAGCTGTTTTTT.

Many counts were recorded for this clonotype. The chain links TRBV12-3 or TRBV12-4 to TRBJ2-2; D is unresolved. The ends were cut back, 6 bases at V and 6 bases at J, with 8 bases in the middle. The CDR3 extends over 12 amino acids. Here the CDR3 DNA reads TGTGCCAGCAGCTTCTCTCCCGGGGAGCTGTTTTTT. Residues: CASSFSPGELFF.

This clonotype was counted at least ten times. V gene TRBV5-1 combines with J gene TRBJ1-6; 10 nucleotides line up with TRBD1. Germline V gene lookup returns CDR1 SGHRS and CDR2 YFSETQ. The CDR3 runs 18 residues. V lost 4 bases, J lost 1 base, and 8 bases stayed unmatched. Here the CDR3 reads CASSHRGTGESYNSPLHF. The DNA for the CDR3 is TGCGCCAGCAGCCATCGTGGGACAGGGGAGTCCTATAATTCACCCCTCCACTTT.

This clonotype appeared a few times. J is TRBJ2-1 and V is TRBV19; 7 bases are a match to TRBD1. The CDR3 runs 15 residues. The V segment lost 6 bases and the J segment 4 bases; nucleotides outside the gene matches: 9. Germline CDR1 is LNHDA and CDR2 is SQIVND (reference sequence). Here the CDR3 DNA reads TGTGCCAGTAGCACAGGGACAGCCGGGTACAATGAGCAGTTCTTC. Its translation is CASSTGTAGYNEQFF.

J is TRBJ2-5 and V is TRBV5-6; TRBD1 aligns across 7 bases. CDR1 is SGHDT and CDR2 is YYEEEE in the germline V gene. J lost 7 bases, V lost 4 bases, and 7 bases had no gene match. The CDR3 is made up of 13 amino acids. In nucleotides, the CDR3 is TGTGCCAGCAGCCTGACAGGGCCTGGGACCCAGTACTTC. Its translation is CASSLTGPGTQYF. Together with reference TRBV5-6 and TRBJ2-5, the CDR3 gives the full variable domain: DAGVTQSPTHLIKTRGQQVTLRCSPKSGHDTVSWYQQALGQGPQFIFQYYEEEERQRGNFPDRFSGHQFPNYSSELNVNALLLGDSALYLCASSLTGPGTQYFGPGTRLLVL.

This clonotype turned up a few times. This rearrangement joins TRBV5-1 to TRBJ1-3; weak D call: TRBD1 (6 bases). The CDR3 spans 14 residues. Between the trimmed V and J ends, which lost 0 bases and 8 bases, there was a span of 12 bases. Germline CDR1 reads SGHRS; CDR2 reads YFSETQ. The CDR3 coding sequence is TGCGCCAGCAGCTTGGGCAGGGGTGGTGACACCATATATTTT. Its protein is CASSLGRGGDTIYF. The variable domain in full, with the rest retrieved from reference TRBV5-1 and TRBJ1-3, is KAGVTQTPRYLIKTRGQQVTLSCSPISGHRSVSWYQQTPGQGLQFLFEYFSETQRNKGNFPGRFSGRQFSNSRSEMNVSTLELGDSALYLCASSLGRGGDTIYFGEGSWLTVV.

This clonotype was observed a handful of times. This chain connects TRBV11-3 to TRBJ2-2; unclear D gene. Germline CDR1 is SGHNT and CDR2 is YENEEA. The CDR3 runs 16 residues. V lost 1 base to trimming and J lost 4 bases, with 13 bases between them. The CDR3 DNA follows: TGTGCCAGCAGCTTAGTAGCCCAGCCCGGCACCGGGGAGCTGTTTTTT. Its protein product is CASSLVAQPGTGELFF.

The table lists this clonotype with a few counts. The chain combines TRBV12-3 or TRBV12-4 with TRBJ2-1, with 9 bases that match TRBD2. The CDR3 has 14 residues. With 3 bases clipped from V and 8 bases from J, the junction kept 5 bases outside the gene matches. The CDR3 loop is CASSFGGGGHEQFF. In DNA form, the CDR3 reads TGTGCCAGCAGTTTCGGCGGGGGGGGTCATGAGCAGTTCTTC.

This clonotype was observed a single time. The chain uses TRBV11-1 and TRBJ1-1; D remains ambiguous. V was pared by 3 bases and J by 11 bases, with 13 bases between. The CDR3 is 12 residues long. Per the germline V gene, CDR1 is SGHAT and CDR2 is FQDESV (reference sequence). The CDR3 is CASSFRGPRAFF. CDR3 sequence (DNA): TGTGCCAGCAGCTTCCGAGGGCCAAGGGCTTTCTTT.

This clonotype has ten or more counts. The J gene is TRBJ2-2, the V gene TRBV28; the D gene is possibly TRBD1 (6 bases). CDR3 length: 15 residues. CDR1 MDHEN and CDR2 SYDVKM come from the germline V gene. The V end lost 6 bases, the J end lost 5 bases, and 16 bases lay between the germline ends. CDR3 nucleotide sequence: TGTGCCAGCAGCCCGTCCGGGACACCTACCGGGGAGCTGTTTTTT. Translating gives CASSPSGTPTGELFF.

The CDR3 spells CASSLLRGGPSTDTQYF. The CDR3 DNA follows: TGTGCCAGCAGTCTTCTTCGGGGAGGGCCAAGCACAGATACGCAGTATTTT. The V and J genes are TRBV12-3 or TRBV12-4 and TRBJ2-3, with TRBD2 matching over 7 bases. CDR3 size: 17 residues. V shed 5 bases and J 0 bases; nucleotides not matched to a gene: 11.

This clonotype was detected a few times. The V and J genes are TRBV29-1 and TRBJ2-1, with a weak D call TRBD2 (7 bases). V lost 0 bases and J lost 1, with 10 bases in between. The CDR3 covers 15 residues. In germline, CDR1 is SQVTM, CDR2 ANQGSEA. The CDR3 DNA reads as TGCAGCGTTGAAGAACAGGGAGGGTCCTACAATGAGCAGTTCTTC. It codes for CSVEEQGGSYNEQFF.